This TCR beta chain was profiled in a study of blood T cells in healthy people across ages. The authors ran a second PCR of 7 to 11 cycles using a sample-barcoded 5' primer and a J-beta primer mix. TCRdb fed the 5' RACE reads into MiXCR, producing one record per CDR3 protein. The data show about 1.5 million distinct CDR3 sequences, about 45% seen once. In this sample, this clonotype turned up a few times. The antigen remains unidentified. Germline V lookup: CDR1 SGHTA, CDR2 FQGNSA. Trimming pared 3 bases from V and 6 bases from J, leaving 8 bases between. This CDR3 is 13 amino acids long. Broader study findings: Reliance upon unsorted PBMCs precluded definitive naive versus antigen-experienced comparison. Whereas aged donors had fewer naive CD4+ cells, long-lived donors had more of them and higher diversity.

The authors isolated at least 7 million PBMCs per sample. This rearrangement joins TRBV7-2 to TRBJ1-4; a weak D match, TRBD1 (5 bases). The TCR was taken from a woman between 18 and 30 years old in good health. Sequenced sample: blood. CDR3 coding DNA: TGTGCCAGCAGCTTCGGACAATATGAAAAACTGTTTTTT. This sequence encodes CASSFGQYEKLFF.